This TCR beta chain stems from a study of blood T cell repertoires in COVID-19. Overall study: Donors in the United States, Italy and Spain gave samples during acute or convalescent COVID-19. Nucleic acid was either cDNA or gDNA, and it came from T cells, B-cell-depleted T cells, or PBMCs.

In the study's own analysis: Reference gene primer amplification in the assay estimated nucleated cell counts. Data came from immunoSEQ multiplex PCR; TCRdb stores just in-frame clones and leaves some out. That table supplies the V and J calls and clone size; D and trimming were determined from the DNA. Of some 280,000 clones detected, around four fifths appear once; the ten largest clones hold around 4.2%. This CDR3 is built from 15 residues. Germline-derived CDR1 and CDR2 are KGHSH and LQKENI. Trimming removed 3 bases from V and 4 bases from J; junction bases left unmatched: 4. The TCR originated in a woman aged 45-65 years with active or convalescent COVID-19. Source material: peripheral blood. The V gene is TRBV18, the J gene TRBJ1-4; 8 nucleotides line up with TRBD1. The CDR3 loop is CASSPPTGDNEKLFF. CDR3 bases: TGTGCCAGCTCACCTCCGACAGGGGATAATGAAAAACTGTTTTTT. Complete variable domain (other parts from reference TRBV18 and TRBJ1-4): NAGVMQNPRHLVRRRGQEARLRCSPMKGHSHVYWYRQLPEEGLKFMVYLQKENIIDESGMPKERFSAEFPKEGPSILRIQQVVRGDSAAYFCASSPPTGDNEKLFFGSGTQLSVL.